The text below deals with one T cell receptor (beta chain). The CDR3 loop spans 14 amino acids. The germline V gene encodes CDR1 MNHEY and CDR2 SMNVEV (reference sequence). Unmatched junction bases numbered 9, after V lost 4 bases and J lost 9 bases. Repertoires were generated with immunoSEQ multiplex PCR, while TCRdb's copy carries only in-frame clones and drops some. Among tens of thousands of clones listed, 78% were seen once. The entry originates in a study of blood T cell repertoires in COVID-19. Study-level background: Whether acute or convalescent, the COVID-19 samples came from the United States, Italy and Spain.

Patients in Seattle were enrolled during active infection, then followed longitudinally. The sample was peripheral blood. This chain connects TRBV27 to TRBJ2-7; TRBD1 aligns across 10 bases. The receptor's source is a man between 65 and 80 years old with COVID-19, enrolled during active disease. As DNA, the CDR3 is TGTGCCAGCAGTTCGGGACAGGGGCTACGAGGGCAGTACTTC. The encoded protein is CASSSGQGLRGQYF.